This T cell receptor beta chain was documented in a study of T cells in Graves' hyperthyroidism and ophthalmopathy. TCR beta CDR3 sequences were amplified from RNA transcripts. First-round RT-PCR of the TCR CDR3 relied on the HTBI primer set. In TCRdb, the multiplex PCR reads were re-called with MiXCR into one record per CDR3 protein. Altogether hundreds of thousands of distinct CDR3 sequences are present, roughly 17% being singletons, with the ten largest covering 15% to 20%. The CDR3 sequence is 15 residues long. V shed 4 bases and J 5 bases; nucleotides not matched to a gene: 8. The germline V gene has CDR1 SNHLY and CDR2 FYNNEI. This clonotype was seen repeatedly, ten times or more.

The sequence came from a woman aged 18-30 years with Graves' ophthalmopathy. The chain carries TRBV2 and TRBJ2-3; 8 bases line up with TRBD2. What was sequenced was blood. The CDR3 is CASSAPGGPRDTQYF. DNA of the CDR3: TGTGCCAGCAGTGCTCCGGGAGGGCCGCGAGATACGCAGTATTTT.